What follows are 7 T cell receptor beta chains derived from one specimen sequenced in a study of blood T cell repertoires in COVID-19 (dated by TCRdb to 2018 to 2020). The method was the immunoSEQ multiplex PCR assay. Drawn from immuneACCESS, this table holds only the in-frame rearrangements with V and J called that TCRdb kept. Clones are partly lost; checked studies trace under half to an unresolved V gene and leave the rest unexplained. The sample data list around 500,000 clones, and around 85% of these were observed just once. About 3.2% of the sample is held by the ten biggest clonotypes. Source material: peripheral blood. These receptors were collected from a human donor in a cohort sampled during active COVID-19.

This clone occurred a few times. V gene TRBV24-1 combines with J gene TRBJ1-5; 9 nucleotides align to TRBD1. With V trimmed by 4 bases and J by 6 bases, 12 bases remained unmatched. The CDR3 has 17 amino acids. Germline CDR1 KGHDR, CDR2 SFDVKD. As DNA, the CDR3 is TGTGCCACCAGTGACACGTCCGACGGGACAGGGTTTCAGCCCCAGCATTTT. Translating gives CATSDTSDGTGFQPQHF.

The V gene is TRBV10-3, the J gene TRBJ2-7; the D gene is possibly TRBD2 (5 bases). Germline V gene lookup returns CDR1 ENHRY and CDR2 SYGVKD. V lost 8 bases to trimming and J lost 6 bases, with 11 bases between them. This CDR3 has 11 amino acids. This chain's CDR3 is CAIGLGGEQYF. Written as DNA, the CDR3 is TGTGCCATCGGCCTTGGAGGCGAGCAGTACTTC.

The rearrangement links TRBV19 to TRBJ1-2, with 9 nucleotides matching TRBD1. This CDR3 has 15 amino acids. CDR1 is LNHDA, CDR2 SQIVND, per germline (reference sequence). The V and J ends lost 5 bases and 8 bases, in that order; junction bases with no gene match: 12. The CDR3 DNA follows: TGTGCCAGTAGTCTAACAGGGGGCATAGAGGGCGGCTACACCTTC. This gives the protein CASSLTGGIEGGYTF. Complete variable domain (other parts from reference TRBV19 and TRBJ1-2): DGGITQSPKYLFRKEGQNVTLSCEQNLNHDAMYWYRQDPGQGLRLIYYSQIVNDFQKGDIAEGYSVSREKKESFPLTVTSAQKNPTAFYLCASSLTGGIEGGYTFGSGTRLTVV.

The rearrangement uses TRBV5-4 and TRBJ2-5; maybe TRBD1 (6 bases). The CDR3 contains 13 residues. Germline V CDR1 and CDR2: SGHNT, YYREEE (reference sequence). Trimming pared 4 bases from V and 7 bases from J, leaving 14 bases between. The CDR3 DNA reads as TGTGCCAGCAGCGAAGTAGGGGGTAGGACCCAGTACTTC. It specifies CASSEVGGRTQYF.

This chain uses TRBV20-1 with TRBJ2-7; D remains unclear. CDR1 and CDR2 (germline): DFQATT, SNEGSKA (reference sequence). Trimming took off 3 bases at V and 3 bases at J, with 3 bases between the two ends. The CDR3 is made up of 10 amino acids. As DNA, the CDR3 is TGCAGTGCTAGCAACTACGAGCAGTACTTC. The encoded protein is CSASNYEQYF.

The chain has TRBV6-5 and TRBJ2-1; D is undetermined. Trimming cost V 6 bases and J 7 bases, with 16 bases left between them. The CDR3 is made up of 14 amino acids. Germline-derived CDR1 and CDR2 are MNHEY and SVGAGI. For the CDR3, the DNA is TGTGCCAGCAGACCCTATATCCTGTGGAATGAGCAGTTCTTC. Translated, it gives CASRPYILWNEQFF.

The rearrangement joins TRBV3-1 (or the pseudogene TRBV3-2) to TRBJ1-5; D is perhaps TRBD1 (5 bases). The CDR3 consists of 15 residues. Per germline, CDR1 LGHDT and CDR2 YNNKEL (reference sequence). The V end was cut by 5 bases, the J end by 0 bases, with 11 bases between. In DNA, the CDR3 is TGTGCCAGCAGCTTCGGACACTATAGCAATCAGCCCCAGCATTTT. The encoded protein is CASSFGHYSNQPQHF.